This entry lists 2 T cell receptor beta chains sequenced from one sample in a study of Tregs in tolerant kidney transplant recipients. Here immunoSEQ multiplex PCR was the method, and the copy in TCRdb shows in-frame clones only, minus some. This sample's table reports fewer than 40,000 clones. The sequencing here drew on CD8+ T cells from blood, taken before the transplant. The receptors come from a human donor who received a combined kidney and bone marrow transplant.

Comment on this clone: The CDR3 is cut off 3 residues early in the read; its end comes from the germline J gene. The rearrangement uses TRBV7-9 and TRBJ2-2, with 8 bases fitting TRBD2. This CDR3 contains 15 residues. V gave up 4 bases and J gave up 1 base; unmatched junction bases: 2. Per germline, CDR1 SEHNR and CDR2 FQNEAQ (reference sequence). CDR3 sequence: CASSSTSVNTGELFF. The CDR3 bases that were read are TGTGCCAGCAGCTCGACTAGCGTGAACACCGGGGAG.

About this clone itself: Coverage ceases 3 residues before the CDR3 finishes, and the germline J gene fills in the end. This rearrangement joins TRBV2 to TRBJ2-7; 11 nucleotides align to TRBD2. V trimming: 6 bases; J trimming: 3 bases; junction bases outside the gene matches: 7. This CDR3 spans 15 amino acids. Germline V CDR1 and CDR2: SNHLY, FYNNEI. The chain's CDR3 is CASRALAGGNYEQYF. The sequenced part of the CDR3 DNA is TGTGCCAGCAGGGCCTTAGCGGGGGGGAACTACGAG.